Listed here are 27 T cell receptor beta chains from one sample, sequenced in a study of blood T cell repertoires in COVID-19 (TCRdb year 2020). The library was made by the immunoSEQ multiplex PCR assay. TCRdb holds this immuneACCESS table with in-frame rearrangements only. Some clones are missing; in checked studies, unresolved V genes explain under half, and the rest has no known cause. The sample has approximately 500,000 clones on record, 85% to 90% of them singletons. Around 8% of the sample is in the top ten clones. The sample was peripheral blood. The receptors come from a woman between 45 and 65 years old with COVID-19, enrolled during active disease.

This clone has just one count. The gene calls are TRBV3-1 (or the pseudogene TRBV3-2) and TRBJ2-3; 10 bases agree with TRBD2. V shed 4 bases and J 2 bases; nucleotides not matched to a gene: 6. The CDR3 has 16 amino acids. Germline CDR1 LGHDT, CDR2 YNNKEL (reference sequence). The CDR3 bases are TGTGCCAGCAGCCCTCTAGCGGGGGAGTACACAGATACGCAGTATTTT. As protein: CASSPLAGEYTDTQYF.

The chain employs TRBV5-1 and TRBJ2-1, with TRBD1 identical over 8 bases. After removal of 4 bases from V and 8 bases from J, the junction contained 5 bases not matched to a gene. From germline, CDR1 is SGHRS and CDR2 YFSETQ. This CDR3 comprises 13 residues. The CDR3 spells CASSTDRVDEQFF. The DNA for the CDR3 is TGCGCCAGCAGCACGGACAGGGTGGATGAGCAGTTCTTC.

V is TRBV5-6 and J is TRBJ2-2; the D is unclear. The V and J ends lost 0 bases and 1 base respectively, with 4 bases between them. There are 14 residues in the CDR3. The germline V gene encodes CDR1 SGHDT and CDR2 YYEEEE. The CDR3 is CASSLGRNTGELFF. CDR3 DNA: TGTGCCAGCAGCTTGGGTCGGAACACCGGGGAGCTGTTTTTT. The entire variable domain, with the rest obtained from reference TRBV5-6 and TRBJ2-2, is as follows: DAGVTQSPTHLIKTRGQQVTLRCSPKSGHDTVSWYQQALGQGPQFIFQYYEEEERQRGNFPDRFSGHQFPNYSSELNVNALLLGDSALYLCASSLGRNTGELFFGEGSRLTVL.

The rearrangement joins TRBV5-6 to TRBJ2-7; 7 nucleotides match TRBD1. Germline-derived CDR1 and CDR2 are SGHDT and YYEEEE. V was pared by 0 bases and J by 2 bases, with 5 bases of the junction left unmatched. CDR3 length: 15 residues. The DNA of the CDR3 is TGTGCCAGCAGCTTGGAACGTCAGGGGGCCTACGAGCAGTACTTC. Encoded protein: CASSLERQGAYEQYF.

The gene calls are TRBV11-3 and TRBJ1-5; D unresolved. The CDR3 sequence is 15 residues long. Germline-derived CDR1 and CDR2 are SGHNT and YENEEA. The germline V and J ends were trimmed by 7 bases and 0 bases, with 13 bases remaining between them. CDR3 in DNA: TGTGCCAGCACCCCCAAGGAGGGTAGCAATCAGCCCCAGCATTTT. Translation: CASTPKEGSNQPQHF. Full variable domain (remainder filled in from reference TRBV11-3 and TRBJ1-5): EAGVVQSPRYKIIEKKQPVAFWCNPISGHNTLYWYLQNLGQGPELLIRYENEEAVDDSQLPKDRFSAERLKGVDSTLKIQPAELGDSAVYLCASTPKEGSNQPQHFGDGTRLSIL.

V and J are TRBV7-2 and TRBJ2-7; 11 nucleotides align to TRBD1. CDR1 and CDR2 from the germline V gene are SGHTA and FQGNSA. After removal of 6 bases from V and 2 bases from J, the junction contained 6 bases not matched to a gene. The CDR3 extends over 15 amino acids. The CDR3 is CASRDRDRGTYEQYF. The CDR3 nucleotides read TGTGCCAGCAGGGACCGGGACAGGGGGACCTACGAGCAGTACTTC.

V is TRBV9 and J is TRBJ2-6; D unresolved. Germline assignment: CDR1 SGDLS and CDR2 YYNGEE. The V end was cut by 0 bases, the J end by 7 bases, with 8 bases between. This CDR3 is built from 14 residues. DNA for the CDR3: TGTGCCAGCAGCGTAGATACGGTCGCCAACGTCCTGACTTTC. Protein product: CASSVDTVANVLTF.

This chain connects TRBV30 to TRBJ2-5, with D perhaps TRBD1 (6 bases). This CDR3 has 16 residues. Germline V gene data show CDR1 as GTSNPN and CDR2 as SVGIG (reference sequence). V lost 1 base and J 2 bases, leaving 17 bases between the germline ends. CDR3 sequence reads: CAWSAPGRGNQETQYF. DNA for the CDR3: TGTGCCTGGAGTGCCCCCGGCAGGGGTAATCAAGAGACCCAGTACTTC. The whole variable domain, remainder taken from reference TRBV30 and TRBJ2-5, is SQTIHQWPATLVQPVGSPLSLECTVEGTSNPNLYWYRQAAGRGLQLLFYSVGIGQISSEVPQNLSASRPQDRQFILSSKKLLLSDSGFYLCAWSAPGRGNQETQYFGPGTRLLVL.

CDR3 protein: CASGAGENQPQHF. CDR3 nucleotide sequence: TGTGCCTCGGGGGCGGGAGAAAATCAGCCCCAGCATTTT. The chain has TRBV30 and TRBJ1-5, with D perhaps matching TRBD1 (6 bases). The CDR3 covers 13 residues. Germline V lookup: CDR1 GTSNPN, CDR2 SVGIG (reference sequence). V was shortened by 7 bases and J by 4 bases, with 14 bases between the two germline ends.

The rearrangement links TRBV30 to TRBJ2-5, with D uncertain. This CDR3 spans 13 amino acids. Trimming left V 0 bases short and J 1 base short, with 6 bases between. Per germline, CDR1 GTSNPN and CDR2 SVGIG (reference sequence). CDR3 sequence: CAWSVELQETQYF. For the CDR3, the DNA is TGTGCCTGGAGTGTTGAGCTCCAAGAGACCCAGTACTTC.

In this sample, this clone turned up once. The rearrangement uses TRBV5-1 and TRBJ1-4; TRBD1 might be the D (5 bases). Trimming cost V 4 bases and J 3 bases, with 13 bases left between them. The CDR3 has 15 residues. Looked up from germline, CDR1 is SGHRS and CDR2 is YFSETQ. In DNA, the CDR3 is TGCGCCAGCAGCCGCCTGGGGCTCGCTAATGAAAAACTGTTTTTT. Translation gives CASSRLGLANEKLFF.

This chain uses TRBV29-1 with TRBJ1-1, with D possibly matching TRBD1 (5 bases). Germline V CDR1 and CDR2: SQVTM, ANQGSEA. The CDR3 covers 14 residues. Between the trimmed V and J ends, which lost 7 bases and 0 bases, there was a span of 15 bases. CDR3 protein: CSGGEAAMNTEAFF. The CDR3 region has the DNA TGCAGCGGGGGGGAAGCGGCCATGAACACTGAAGCTTTCTTT.

This clone turned up a few times. The V call is TRBV2, the J call TRBJ1-1, with D unclear. The CDR3 runs 15 residues. Trimming left V 2 bases short and J 3 bases short, with 13 bases between. In germline, CDR1 is SNHLY, CDR2 FYNNEI. CDR3 sequence: CASSESRLRDTEAFF. The DNA of the CDR3 is TGTGCCAGCAGTGAAAGTAGACTTCGGGACACTGAAGCTTTCTTT. Full variable domain (outside the CDR3, taken from reference TRBV2 and TRBJ1-1): EPEVTQTPSHQVTQMGQEVILRCVPISNHLYFYWYRQILGQKVEFLVSFYNNEISEKSEIFDDQFSVERPDGSNFTLKIRSTKLEDSAMYFCASSESRLRDTEAFFGQGTRLTVV.

V is TRBV5-1 and J is TRBJ1-6, with a tentative D call TRBD1 (5 bases). In germline, CDR1 is SGHRS, CDR2 YFSETQ. Trimming removed 6 bases from V and 6 bases from J, with 13 bases in between. This CDR3 has 14 residues. In DNA form, the CDR3 reads TGCGCCAGCACATACGGGGGGGGTAATTCACCCCTCCACTTT. Translating it yields CASTYGGGNSPLHF.

The rearrangement uses TRBV5-1 and TRBJ1-2; 9 positions match TRBD1. Unmatched junction bases numbered 10, after V lost 2 bases and J lost 8 bases. The CDR3 is 15 amino acids. Germline V gene data show CDR1 as SGHRS and CDR2 as YFSETQ. This CDR3 is CASSFTGGASVGYTF. In DNA form, the CDR3 reads TGCGCCAGCAGCTTTACAGGGGGCGCATCCGTCGGCTACACCTTC.

This rearrangement joins TRBV3-1 (or the pseudogene TRBV3-2) to TRBJ1-1; weak D call: TRBD1 (5 bases). Germline CDR1 and CDR2: LGHDT and YNNKEL (reference sequence). V shed 1 base and J shed 0 bases, with 12 bases lying between them. The CDR3 runs to 16 residues. The CDR3 coding sequence is TGTGCCAGCAGCCAAGGCGGGGGTACTGTGAACACTGAAGCTTTCTTT. Its protein product is CASSQGGGTVNTEAFF.

The chain uses TRBV30 and TRBJ1-1; TRBD1 matches 9 bases. Trimming took 7 bases from V and 3 from J; bases not matched to a gene: 9. CDR1 is GTSNPN, CDR2 SVGIG, per germline (reference sequence). CDR3 length equals 14 residues. The CDR3 coding sequence is TGTGCCTTATCTGGTGGGACAGGGTACACTGAAGCTTTCTTT. Translating it yields CALSGGTGYTEAFF.

The chain has TRBV12-3 or TRBV12-4 and TRBJ1-5; D might be TRBD1 (5 bases). V was trimmed by 5 bases and J by 8 bases, leaving 13 bases between them. The CDR3 runs to 13 residues. CDR3 region: CASSLTAREPQHF. The CDR3 DNA sequence: TGTGCCAGCAGTCTGACAGCCCGGGAGCCCCAGCATTTT.

The chain is built from TRBV3-1 (or the pseudogene TRBV3-2) and TRBJ2-7; perhaps TRBD1 as D (5 bases). This CDR3 is 15 amino acids long. Germline-derived CDR1 and CDR2 are LGHDT and YNNKEL (reference sequence). V lost 0 bases to trimming and J lost 7 bases, with 16 bases between them. CDR3 in DNA: TGTGCCAGCAGCCAAGATTTTGGGCCAGGGCTTGAGCAGTACTTC. Encoded protein: CASSQDFGPGLEQYF.

The sample holds one count of this clone. The chain recombines TRBV6-1 with TRBJ1-2, with D possibly being TRBD1 (6 bases). Germline V gives CDR1 MNHNS, CDR2 SASEGT. This CDR3 is 17 amino acids long. V lost 2 bases and J lost 1, with 17 bases in between. The CDR3 spells CASSEIGQSFFNYGYTF. The CDR3 DNA is TGTGCCAGCAGTGAAATAGGACAGTCCTTTTTTAACTATGGCTACACCTTC.

V and J are TRBV18 and TRBJ2-1; perhaps TRBD2 as D (7 bases). V lost 2 bases to trimming and J lost 7 bases, with 15 bases between them. This CDR3 spans 15 amino acids. The germline V gene encodes CDR1 KGHSH and CDR2 LQKENI. CDR3 residues: CASSPVNGGQNEQFF. In nucleotides, the CDR3 is TGTGCCAGCTCACCAGTAAACGGGGGGCAAAATGAGCAGTTCTTC.

V usage is TRBV5-1 and J usage is TRBJ1-2; no definite D call. The CDR3 sequence is 14 residues long. The germline gives CDR1 SGHRS, CDR2 YFSETQ. The V gene lost 3 bases and the J gene lost 5 bases, with 14 bases spanning the gap. Here the CDR3 reads CASSSSAGRYGYTF. DNA for the CDR3: TGCGCCAGCAGCTCAAGTGCGGGGAGATATGGCTACACCTTC.

The chain is built from TRBV4-2 and TRBJ2-2; 10 bases agree with TRBD2. CDR1 and CDR2 (germline): LGHNA, YNFKEQ. This CDR3 comprises 17 residues. After removal of 5 bases from V and 4 bases from J, the junction contained 10 bases not matched to a gene. The CDR3 protein is CASSFFSGGAGTGELFF. DNA of the CDR3: TGTGCCAGCAGCTTCTTCAGCGGGGGGGCAGGCACCGGGGAGCTGTTTTTT.

Regarding this clone: Other DNA sequences from this sample encode an identical CDR3 as well. The CDR3 reads CSVEGQGGTEAFF. The CDR3 DNA sequence: TGCAGCGTCGAGGGACAGGGGGGCACTGAAGCTTTCTTT. V is TRBV29-1 and J is TRBJ1-1; 11 nucleotides align to TRBD1. V lost 6 bases and J lost 4; bases outside the gene matches: 4. Looked up from germline, CDR1 is SQVTM and CDR2 is ANQGSEA. The length of the CDR3 is 13 residues.

This rearrangement joins TRBV9 to TRBJ2-3; 8 bases map to TRBD2. The length of the CDR3 is 15 residues. The germline gives CDR1 SGDLS, CDR2 YYNGEE. V lost 4 bases to trimming and J lost 1 base; unmatched junction nucleotides: 5. CDR3 residues: CASSSGSGGTDTQYF. CDR3 DNA sequence: TGTGCCAGCAGCTCAGGTAGCGGGGGCACAGATACGCAGTATTTT.

This CDR3 is CASSKTDSLQETQYF. CDR3 sequence (DNA): TGTGCCAGCAGCAAAACGGACAGCCTCCAAGAGACCCAGTACTTC. The chain uses TRBV21-1 and TRBJ2-5; the table's D gene call, TRBD1, was not cross checked with the DNA. TRBV21-1 is flagged as a pseudogene. CDR3 size: 15 residues.

This chain links TRBV7-9 with TRBJ1-3; D remains ambiguous. CDR1 is SEHNR, CDR2 FQNEAQ, per germline (reference sequence). This CDR3 comprises 16 residues. Trimming removed 0 bases at V and 4 bases at J, with 13 bases between. The CDR3 is CASSLAVGAEGNTIYF. Written as DNA, the CDR3 is TGTGCCAGCAGCTTAGCGGTTGGAGCTGAAGGAAACACCATATATTTT.